These 28 T cell receptor beta chains were all obtained from the same sample, sequenced in a study of OX40 agonist ivuxolimab in advanced cancers. Data came from immunoSEQ multiplex PCR; TCRdb stores just in-frame clones and leaves some out. The sample consists of roughly 38,000 clones, about four fifths of them appearing once. Specimen: CD4+ or CD8+ T cells sorted from blood, collected in a trial of the OX40 agonist ivuxolimab. The receptors here all came from an adult with an advanced solid tumor such as melanoma, head and neck, liver or kidney cancer.

This rearrangement joins TRBV27 to TRBJ2-7; TRBD1 is a possible D gene (5 bases). Germline loops: CDR1 MNHEY, CDR2 SMNVEV (reference sequence). The CDR3 has 14 residues. V was cut by 5 bases and J by 4 bases, with 15 bases left in between. The CDR3 loop reads CASSQQGRLYEQYF. Written as DNA, the CDR3 is TGTGCCAGCAGTCAGCAGGGCAGGCTTTACGAGCAGTACTTC.

This rearrangement joins TRBV10-2 to TRBJ1-1; D gene ambiguous. This CDR3 has 11 amino acids. Germline V gene data show CDR1 as WSHSY and CDR2 as SAAADI. V lost 4 bases to trimming and J lost 8 bases, with 8 bases between them. CDR3 amino acids: CASSAEKEAFF. DNA for the CDR3: TGCGCCAGCAGTGCGGAGAAGGAAGCTTTCTTT.

J is TRBJ2-5 and V is TRBV6-6; D gene uncertain. Germline V gene sequence: CDR1 MNHNY, CDR2 SVGAGI (reference sequence). There are 14 residues in the CDR3. Trimming shortened V by 2 bases and J by 2 bases, and 9 bases separated the two germline ends. The CDR3 nucleotides are TGTGCCAGCAGTTACCAAGCAGCTCAAGAGACCCAGTACTTC. Translation gives CASSYQAAQETQYF.

This sequence joins TRBV7-9 and TRBJ2-7; a possible D gene is TRBD2 (5 bases). Germline loops: CDR1 SEHNR, CDR2 FQNEAQ (reference sequence). The CDR3 is 14 residues long. The V gene lost 2 bases and the J gene lost 7 bases, with 15 bases spanning the gap. In DNA form, the CDR3 reads TGTGCCAGCAGCTTAAAGACGGGAACAGAGGAGCAGTACTTC. This sequence encodes CASSLKTGTEEQYF.

The rearrangement links TRBV11-2 to TRBJ2-7, with D possibly matching TRBD1 (6 bases). V was cut by 5 bases and J by 2 bases, with 16 bases left in between. This CDR3 has 15 amino acids. CDR1 SGHAT and CDR2 FQNNGV come from the germline V gene. In DNA, the CDR3 is TGTGCCAGCAGCGCCTTGACAGGCCTAACCTACGAGCAGTACTTC. Translated: CASSALTGLTYEQYF.

This clone was found a few times. This sequence joins TRBV6-5 and TRBJ1-2; TRBD1 matches 7 bases. CDR1 is MNHEY and CDR2 is SVGAGI in the germline V gene. V was clipped by 6 bases and J by 4 bases; unmatched bases: 8. CDR3 length equals 14 residues. The CDR3: CASRRQGAGYGYTF. CDR3 nucleotide sequence: TGTGCCAGCAGAAGACAGGGAGCAGGCTATGGCTACACCTTC.

The chain's CDR3 is CSVLPSGQGYEQYF. CDR3 bases: TGCAGCGTTTTACCTTCGGGACAGGGGTACGAGCAGTACTTC. J is TRBJ2-7 and V is TRBV29-1; 10 bases are a match to TRBD1. CDR3 size: 14 residues. The V gene end was trimmed by 5 bases and the J gene end by 4 bases; junction bases not matched to a gene: 8. The germline V gene encodes CDR1 SQVTM and CDR2 ANQGSEA.

The rearrangement uses TRBV9 and TRBJ2-7; 9 positions match TRBD2. The ends lost 8 bases at V and 1 base at J; junction bases unmatched: 13. This CDR3 spans 16 amino acids. Germline V lookup: CDR1 SGDLS, CDR2 YYNGEE. In DNA, the CDR3 is TGTGCCAGAGCCGGGGGGGAGCGGGAGGAATCCTACGAGCAGTACTTC. Translating gives CARAGGEREESYEQYF.

This clone was found a few times. J is TRBJ2-4 and V is TRBV20-1, with a tentative D call TRBD2 (6 bases). Between the trimmed V and J ends, which lost 6 bases and 14 bases, there was a span of 17 bases. The CDR3 is 11 amino acids. Germline V gene sequence: CDR1 DFQATT, CDR2 SNEGSKA (reference sequence). DNA of the CDR3: TGCAGTGCGAGTCGGATGGAGCGGGAGTACTTC. It codes for CSASRMEREYF.

The table lists this clone with a count of one. The chain has TRBV5-1 and TRBJ2-1; a weak D match, TRBD1 (6 bases). The CDR3 runs 15 residues. V was shortened by 4 bases and J by 2 bases, with 13 bases between the two germline ends. Germline V gene lookup returns CDR1 SGHRS and CDR2 YFSETQ. The chain's CDR3 is CASSGTGTPYNEQFF. The DNA of the CDR3 is TGCGCCAGCAGCGGAACAGGGACCCCCTACAATGAGCAGTTCTTC.

This clone has a handful of counts. The rearrangement links TRBV7-2 to TRBJ2-3, with D unclear. Per the germline V gene, CDR1 is SGHTA and CDR2 is FQGNSA. The CDR3 covers 15 residues. V lost 1 base and J 6 bases, leaving 14 bases between the germline ends. As DNA, the CDR3 is TGTGCCAGCAGCTTAGGGACCCCCAGAACGGATACGCAGTATTTT. It specifies CASSLGTPRTDTQYF.

The chain joins TRBV7-2 to TRBJ2-5; D not certain. The J call may be mistaken, given a closer DNA end match to TRBJ2-7. The CDR3 sequence is 11 residues long. The germline CDR1 and CDR2 sequences are SGHTA and FQGNSA. As DNA, the CDR3 is TGTGCCAGCAGCTTAGAGTACGAGCAGTACTTC. It is translated as CASSLEYEQYF.

This clone was seen more than once but under ten times. The CDR3, as DNA: TGTGCCAGCAGTTTTCTATACTACGAGCAGTACTTC. Protein product: CASSFLYYEQYF. This chain joins TRBV2 and TRBJ2-7; D is uncertain. Germline V lookup: CDR1 SNHLY, CDR2 FYNNEI. This CDR3 is built from 12 residues. Trimming removed 5 bases from V and 3 bases from J, with 8 bases in between.

In this sample, this clone turned up a few times. The J gene is TRBJ2-3, the V gene TRBV25-1; D remains ambiguous. CDR3 size: 12 residues. Looked up from germline, CDR1 is MGHDK and CDR2 is SYGVNS. Trimming cost V 2 bases and J 10 bases, with 10 bases left between them. CDR3 sequence (DNA): TGTGCCAGCAGTGAAGTCGGTAGGGCGCAGTATTTT. It translates to CASSEVGRAQYF. Full variable domain (remainder filled in from reference TRBV25-1 and TRBJ2-3): EADIYQTPRYLVIGTGKKITLECSQTMGHDKMYWYQQDPGMELHLIHYSYGVNSTEKGDLSSESTVSRIRTEHFPLTLESARPSHTSQYLCASSEVGRAQYFGPGTRLTVL.

This rearrangement joins TRBV28 to TRBJ1-6, with 9 bases lining up with TRBD1. CDR1 is MDHEN, CDR2 SYDVKM, per germline. V dropped 5 bases and J dropped 9; count of bases not matched to a gene: 8. The CDR3 runs to 15 residues. CDR3 nucleotides: TGTGCCAGCAGTCCGGGACAGGGTTTTAGTTCACCCCTCCACTTT. Amino acid sequence: CASSPGQGFSSPLHF. The variable domain in full, completed from reference TRBV28 and TRBJ1-6, reads DVKVTQSSRYLVKRTGEKVFLECVQDMDHENMFWYRQDPGLGLRLIYFSYDVKMKEKGDIPEGYSVSREKKERFSLILESASTNQTSMYLCASSPGQGFSSPLHFGNGTRLTVT.

The chain is built from TRBV5-6 and TRBJ2-7; tentatively, D is TRBD1 (5 bases). Germline lookup yields CDR1 SGHDT and CDR2 YYEEEE. This CDR3 has 15 amino acids. Trimming took off 0 bases at V and 5 bases at J, with 15 bases between the two ends. The chain's CDR3 is CASSLGGRVDNEQYF. The CDR3 coding sequence is TGTGCCAGCAGCTTGGGCGGCAGGGTGGACAACGAGCAGTACTTC.

The chain is built from TRBV19 and TRBJ1-2, with TRBD1 matching 8 bases. The CDR3 consists of 15 residues. V dropped 0 bases and J dropped 6; count of bases not matched to a gene: 6. Germline CDR1 is LNHDA and CDR2 is SQIVND (reference sequence). CDR3: CASSIDWTGRDGYTF. CDR3 coding DNA: TGTGCCAGTAGTATAGATTGGACAGGGAGGGATGGCTACACCTTC.

The rearrangement joins TRBV23-1 to TRBJ2-3, with D perhaps matching TRBD1 (6 bases). TRBV23-1 belongs to the ORF category, with a function that is uncertain. The CDR3 is 16 residues long. Trimming removed 6 bases at V and 1 base at J, with 17 bases between. For the CDR3, the DNA is TGCGCCAGCAGGGGACCGGGACACAGCGGCACAGATACGCAGTATTTT. Its translation: CASRGPGHSGTDTQYF.

This clone has just a few counts. The genes are TRBV10-2 and TRBJ1-1, with 7 bases that match TRBD1. Germline V gene lookup returns CDR1 WSHSY and CDR2 SAAADI. V lost 7 bases, J lost 1 base, and 6 bases stayed unmatched. This CDR3 is 14 amino acids long. This chain's CDR3 is CASITDRRNTEAFF. CDR3 DNA: TGCGCCAGCATCACGGACAGGAGGAACACTGAAGCTTTCTTT.

The CDR3 sequence is CASCFFGGAGYTF. The CDR3 nucleotides read TGTGCCAGCTGCTTTTTCGGGGGCGCTGGCTACACCTTC. The chain links TRBV6-5 to TRBJ1-2, with D possibly being TRBD1 (6 bases). Trimming pared 8 bases from V and 7 bases from J, leaving 17 bases between. Germline-derived CDR1 and CDR2 are MNHEY and SVGAGI. The CDR3 sequence is 13 residues long.

V and J are TRBV6-5 and TRBJ1-5; no clear D gene. Germline-derived CDR1 and CDR2 are MNHEY and SVGAGI. The CDR3 runs to 12 residues. Trimming took 4 bases from V and 4 from J, leaving 5 bases between them. This CDR3 reads CASSFSNQPQHF. The CDR3, as DNA: TGTGCCAGCAGTTTCTCAAATCAGCCCCAGCATTTT.

The chain employs TRBV4-1 and TRBJ2-3; no clear D. The V gene's germline CDR1 is MGHRA and CDR2 YSYEKL. V dropped 3 bases and J dropped 4 bases, with 5 bases sitting between them. The CDR3 extends over 12 amino acids. As DNA, the CDR3 is TGCGCCAGCAGCCACATATCAGATACGCAGTATTTT. It translates to CASSHISDTQYF.

V gene TRBV5-4 combines with J gene TRBJ1-6; no reliable D call. V gave up 1 base and J gave up 7 bases, with 9 bases separating them. The CDR3 is 14 amino acids. The germline gives CDR1 SGHNT, CDR2 YYREEE (reference sequence). CDR3 DNA sequence: TGTGCCAGCAGCTTGACCAGGCGGAATTCACCCCTCCACTTT. It encodes CASSLTRRNSPLHF.

This clone was recorded a few times. The J gene is TRBJ1-6, the V gene TRBV5-1; TRBD1 matches at 10 bases. The germline CDR1 and CDR2 sequences are SGHRS and YFSETQ. The length of the CDR3 is 16 residues. Trimming took 0 bases from V and 7 from J; bases not matched to a gene: 4. The CDR3 coding sequence is TGCGCCAGCAGCTTGGAGGGACAGGGGACAAATTCACCCCTCCACTTT. Its translation is CASSLEGQGTNSPLHF.

The chain carries TRBV29-1 and TRBJ2-7; D unclear. CDR1 is SQVTM and CDR2 is ANQGSEA in the germline V gene. The length of the CDR3 is 11 residues. V lost 4 bases and J lost 2, with 6 bases in between. Written as DNA, the CDR3 is TGCAGCGTTGGCGGAACCTACGAGCAGTACTTC. This translates into CSVGGTYEQYF.

The genes are TRBV19 and TRBJ1-5; D uncertain. Germline V CDR1 and CDR2: LNHDA, SQIVND (reference sequence). CDR3 size: 13 residues. The V end lost 7 bases, the J end lost 2 bases, and 9 bases lay between the germline ends. CDR3 DNA sequence: TGTGCCAGTACCCTCACAGGCAATCAGCCCCAGCATTTT. Encoded protein: CASTLTGNQPQHF.

This clone was detected a few times. V usage is TRBV11-2 and J usage is TRBJ2-1; D is perhaps TRBD1 or TRBD2 (5 bases each). The CDR3 has 17 amino acids. Per germline, CDR1 SGHAT and CDR2 FQNNGV. V shed 1 base and J shed 4 bases, with 17 bases lying between them. CDR3: CASSLGTVRQRYNEQFF. The CDR3 DNA reads as TGTGCCAGCAGCTTAGGGACCGTTAGACAGCGGTACAATGAGCAGTTCTTC.

The chain uses TRBV6-6 and TRBJ1-2; 7 nucleotides agree with TRBD1. V dropped 5 bases and J dropped 7; count of bases not matched to a gene: 13. CDR1 MNHNY and CDR2 SVGAGI come from the germline V gene (reference sequence). The CDR3 runs to 15 residues. CDR3 region: CASSLRQGATVGYTF. The CDR3 DNA follows: TGTGCCAGCAGTCTCCGACAGGGCGCAACCGTTGGCTACACCTTC.